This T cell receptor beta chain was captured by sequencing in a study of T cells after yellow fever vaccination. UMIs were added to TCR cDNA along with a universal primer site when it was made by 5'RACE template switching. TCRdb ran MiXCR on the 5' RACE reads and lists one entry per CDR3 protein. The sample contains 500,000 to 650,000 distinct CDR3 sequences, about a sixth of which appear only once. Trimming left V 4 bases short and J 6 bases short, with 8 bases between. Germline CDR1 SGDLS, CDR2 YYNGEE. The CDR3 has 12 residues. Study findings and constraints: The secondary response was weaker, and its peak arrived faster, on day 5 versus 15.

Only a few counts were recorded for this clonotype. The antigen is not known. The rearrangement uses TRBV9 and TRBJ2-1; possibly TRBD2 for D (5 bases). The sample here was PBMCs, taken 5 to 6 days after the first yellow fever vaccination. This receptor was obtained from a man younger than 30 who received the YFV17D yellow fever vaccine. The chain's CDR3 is CASSPSRNEQFF. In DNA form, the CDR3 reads TGTGCCAGCAGCCCTAGCCGCAATGAGCAGTTCTTC.